The sequence of this T cell receptor (beta chain) was determined in a study of cytomegalovirus exposure and HLA in healthy donors. This CDR3 is 14 amino acids long. CDR1 is ENHRY, CDR2 SYGVKD, per germline. With V trimmed by 7 bases and J by 4 bases, 7 bases remained unmatched. The PCR was carried out with 60 Vbeta primers and 13 Jbeta primers. TCRdb's table, derived via immunoSEQ multiplex PCR, lists solely in-frame clones and lacks some. The table has 95,000 to 150,000 clones, 81% seen once; the top ten hold 2.2%. Study outcomes and limitations: Roughly uniform depth of sequencing across donors was assumed in presence/absence analyses.

This clone was seen a handful of times. Its cognate antigen is unknown. Sequences were obtained from PBMCs. The rearrangement uses TRBV10-3 and TRBJ2-5, with TRBD2 identical over 9 bases. This TCR was recovered from a middle-aged woman in good health and CMV-seronegative. The CDR3 coding sequence is TGTGCCATCAATAGCGGGAGTACTGCAGAGACCCAGTACTTC. This sequence encodes CAINSGSTAETQYF.